The clone carrying this T cell receptor beta chain was seen many times. Its target is not known. TCRdb fed the 5' RACE reads into MiXCR, producing one record per CDR3 protein. The repertoire holds 280,000 or so distinct CDR3 sequences, with 8% to 9% as singletons. The record originates from a study of identical twins. Study-level results: Out-of-frame beta chain sequences displayed weaker excess sharing between twins.

The CDR3 contains 13 residues. Germline-derived CDR1 and CDR2 are SGHRS and YFSETQ. V lost 4 bases, J lost 6 bases, and 14 bases lay in between. The sample was also linked to a second study, of yellow fever vaccine responses in identical twins.

The TCR comes from a woman aged 18-29 years in good health. This rearrangement joins TRBV5-1 to TRBJ2-7; D may be TRBD1 or TRBD2 (5 bases each). Specimen: memory (CD45RO+) T cells sorted from blood. The chain's CDR3 is CASSLPGALEQYF. In nucleotides, the CDR3 is TGCGCCAGCAGCCTTCCCGGGGCCCTCGAGCAGTACTTC. The full variable domain, its missing parts supplied by reference TRBV5-1 and TRBJ2-7, is KAGVTQTPRYLIKTRGQQVTLSCSPISGHRSVSWYQQTPGQGLQFLFEYFSETQRNKGNFPGRFSGRQFSNSRSEMNVSTLELGDSALYLCASSLPGALEQYFGPGTRLTVT.